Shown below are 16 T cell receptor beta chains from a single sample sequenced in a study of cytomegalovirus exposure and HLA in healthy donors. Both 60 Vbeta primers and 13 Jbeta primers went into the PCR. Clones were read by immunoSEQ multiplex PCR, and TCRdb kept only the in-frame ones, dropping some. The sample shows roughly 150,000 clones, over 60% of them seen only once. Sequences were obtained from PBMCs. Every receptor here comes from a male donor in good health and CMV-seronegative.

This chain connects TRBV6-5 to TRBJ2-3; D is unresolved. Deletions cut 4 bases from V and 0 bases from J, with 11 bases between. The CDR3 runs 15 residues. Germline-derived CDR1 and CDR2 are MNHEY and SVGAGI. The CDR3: CASSSQVFSTDTQYF. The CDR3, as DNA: TGTGCCAGCAGTTCGCAGGTGTTTAGCACAGATACGCAGTATTTT.

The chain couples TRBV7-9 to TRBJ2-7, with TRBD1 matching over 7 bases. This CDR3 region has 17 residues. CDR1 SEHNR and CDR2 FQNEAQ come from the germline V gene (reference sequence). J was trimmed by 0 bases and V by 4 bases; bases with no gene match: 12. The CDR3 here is CASSSRDSHYFSYEQYF. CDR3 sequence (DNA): TGTGCCAGCAGCTCCCGGGACAGCCACTATTTCTCCTACGAGCAGTACTTC.

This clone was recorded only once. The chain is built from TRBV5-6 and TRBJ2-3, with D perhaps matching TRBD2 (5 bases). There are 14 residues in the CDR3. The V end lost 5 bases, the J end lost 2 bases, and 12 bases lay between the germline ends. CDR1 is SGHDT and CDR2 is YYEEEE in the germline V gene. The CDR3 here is CASRTADYTDTQYF. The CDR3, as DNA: TGTGCCAGCAGAACCGCCGACTACACAGATACGCAGTATTTT.

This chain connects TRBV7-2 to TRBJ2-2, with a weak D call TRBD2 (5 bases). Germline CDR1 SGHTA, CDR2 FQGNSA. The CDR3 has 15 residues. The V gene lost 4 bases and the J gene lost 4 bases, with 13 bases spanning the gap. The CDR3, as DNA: TGTGCCAGCAGCTCTCGGCGGGCGGTCACCGGGGAGCTGTTTTTT. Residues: CASSSRRAVTGELFF. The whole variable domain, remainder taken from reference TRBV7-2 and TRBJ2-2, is GAGVSQSPSNKVTEKGKDVELRCDPISGHTALYWYRQSLGQGLEFLIYFQGNSAPDKSGLPSDRFSAERTGGSVSTLTIQRTQQEDSAVYLCASSSRRAVTGELFFGEGSRLTVL.

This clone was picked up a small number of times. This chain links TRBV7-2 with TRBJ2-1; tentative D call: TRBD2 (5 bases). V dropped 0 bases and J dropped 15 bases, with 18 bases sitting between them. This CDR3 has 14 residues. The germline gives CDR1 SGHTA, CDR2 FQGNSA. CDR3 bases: TGTGCCAGCAGCTTAGCGCCGGGATCCCGTCCCGGGTTCTTC. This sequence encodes CASSLAPGSRPGFF.

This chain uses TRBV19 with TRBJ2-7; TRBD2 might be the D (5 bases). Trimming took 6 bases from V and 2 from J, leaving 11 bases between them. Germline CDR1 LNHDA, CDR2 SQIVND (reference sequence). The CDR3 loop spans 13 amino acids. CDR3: CASSSLGTYEQYF. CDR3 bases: TGTGCCAGTAGCTCACTAGGAACCTACGAGCAGTACTTC.

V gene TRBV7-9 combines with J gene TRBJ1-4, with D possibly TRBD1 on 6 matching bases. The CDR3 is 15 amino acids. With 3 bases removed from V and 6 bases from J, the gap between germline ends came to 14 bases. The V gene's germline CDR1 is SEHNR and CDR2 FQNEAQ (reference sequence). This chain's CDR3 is CASSFLPHRDEKLFF. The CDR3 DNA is TGTGCCAGCAGCTTCCTTCCCCACAGGGATGAAAAACTGTTTTTT.

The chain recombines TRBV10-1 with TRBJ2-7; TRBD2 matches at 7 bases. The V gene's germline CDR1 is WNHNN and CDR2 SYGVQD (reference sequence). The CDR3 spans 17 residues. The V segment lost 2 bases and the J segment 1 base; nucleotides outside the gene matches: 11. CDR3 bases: TGCGCCAGCAGTGAGGGCGCTCCGGGACTATCGTCCTACGAGCAGTACTTC. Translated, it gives CASSEGAPGLSSYEQYF.

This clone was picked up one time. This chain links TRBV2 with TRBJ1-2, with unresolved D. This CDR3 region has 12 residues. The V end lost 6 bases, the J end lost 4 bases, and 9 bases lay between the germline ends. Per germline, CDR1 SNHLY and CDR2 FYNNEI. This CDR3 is CASSTLLYGYTF. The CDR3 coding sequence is TGTGCCAGCAGCACTCTCCTCTATGGCTACACCTTC.

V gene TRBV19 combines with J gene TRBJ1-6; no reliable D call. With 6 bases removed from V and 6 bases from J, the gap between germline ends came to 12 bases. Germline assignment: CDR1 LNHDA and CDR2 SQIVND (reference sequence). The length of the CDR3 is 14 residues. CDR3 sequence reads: CASRGREFNSPLHF. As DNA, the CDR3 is TGTGCCAGTAGGGGCAGAGAGTTTAATTCACCCCTCCACTTT.

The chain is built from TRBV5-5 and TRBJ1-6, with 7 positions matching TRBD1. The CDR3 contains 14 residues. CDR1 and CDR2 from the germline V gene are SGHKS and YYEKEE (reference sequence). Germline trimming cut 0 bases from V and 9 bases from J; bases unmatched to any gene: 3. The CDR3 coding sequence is TGTGCCAGCAGCTTGGTTCAGGGGGGTTCACCCCTCCACTTT. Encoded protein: CASSLVQGGSPLHF.

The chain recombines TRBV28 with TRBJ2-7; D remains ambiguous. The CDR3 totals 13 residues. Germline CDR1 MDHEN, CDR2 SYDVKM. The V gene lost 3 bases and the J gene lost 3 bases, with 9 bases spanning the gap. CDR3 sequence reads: CASSFESFYEQYF. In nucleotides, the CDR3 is TGTGCCAGCAGTTTTGAGTCATTCTACGAGCAGTACTTC.

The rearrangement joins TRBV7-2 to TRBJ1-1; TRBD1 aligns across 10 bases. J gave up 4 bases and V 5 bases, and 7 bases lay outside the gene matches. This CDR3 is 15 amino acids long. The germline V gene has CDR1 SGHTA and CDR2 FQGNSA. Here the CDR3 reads CASSEDRGRGTEAFF. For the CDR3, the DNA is TGTGCCAGCAGCGAAGACAGGGGGCGGGGCACTGAAGCTTTCTTT.

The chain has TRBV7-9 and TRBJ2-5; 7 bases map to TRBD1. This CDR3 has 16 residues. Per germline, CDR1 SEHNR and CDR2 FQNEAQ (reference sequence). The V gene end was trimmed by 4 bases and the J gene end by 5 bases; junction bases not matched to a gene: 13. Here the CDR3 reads CASSSRPDRPPETQYF. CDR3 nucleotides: TGTGCCAGCAGCTCCCGACCGGACAGGCCCCCGGAGACCCAGTACTTC.

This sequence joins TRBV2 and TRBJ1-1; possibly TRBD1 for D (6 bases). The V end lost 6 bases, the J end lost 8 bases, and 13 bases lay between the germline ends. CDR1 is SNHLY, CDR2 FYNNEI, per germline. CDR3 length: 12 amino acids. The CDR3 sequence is CASRADRAEAFF. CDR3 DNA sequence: TGTGCCAGCAGGGCGGACAGAGCCGAAGCTTTCTTT.

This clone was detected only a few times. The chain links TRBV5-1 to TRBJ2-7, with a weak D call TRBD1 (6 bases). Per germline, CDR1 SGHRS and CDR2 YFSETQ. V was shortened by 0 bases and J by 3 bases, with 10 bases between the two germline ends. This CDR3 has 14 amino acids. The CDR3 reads CASSLVGDIYEQYF. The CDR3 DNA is TGCGCCAGCAGCTTGGTGGGGGACATCTACGAGCAGTACTTC.